The clone carrying this TCR beta chain appeared once. The antigen is not known. V shed 0 bases and J 10 bases; nucleotides not matched to a gene: 5. The germline V gene has CDR1 MNHEY and CDR2 SVGAGI. This CDR3 has 13 amino acids. This record belongs to a study of cytotoxic CD8 clonotypes in ibrutinib-treated CLL. Study information: Response samples followed a median about 12 months of treatment, range 6 to 36.

With sequencing, the targeted depth ranged from 1 in 200,000 to 1 in 1 million T cells. This table comes from immunoSEQ multiplex PCR, and its TCRdb copy is limited to in-frame clones, with some not included. Of just over 200,000 clones listed, over 65% are singletons. Study-wide results and limits: Investigators sampled sustained-remission and progressing patients at differing times. Clonality (at baseline) was higher than in age-matched healthy donors and tracked circulating CD8+ T-cell counts.

The chain carries TRBV6-5 and TRBJ1-2, with 7 bases fitting TRBD1. The material was PBMCs, obtained after 12 months of ibrutinib treatment. The TCR sequence derives from a human donor with chronic lymphocytic leukemia. The CDR3 sequence is CASSYSGTDLYTF. DNA of the CDR3: TGTGCCAGCAGTTACTCGGGGACAGACCTCTACACCTTC.